A single sample gave rise to the 28 T cell receptor beta chains below, sequenced in a study of blood T cell repertoires in COVID-19. Some clones are missing from TCRdb's copy, which holds only in-frame ones; the method was immunoSEQ multiplex PCR. The repertoire holds approximately 120,000 clones, with approximately 84% as singletons. The specimen sequenced was peripheral blood. The receptors shown here come from a human donor in a cohort sampled during active COVID-19.

J is TRBJ1-2 and V is TRBV30; 8 nucleotides match TRBD1. V shed 4 bases, J shed 0 bases, and the junction held 4 bases outside the gene matches. The CDR3 spans 14 residues. CDR1 and CDR2 from the germline V gene are GTSNPN and SVGIG (reference sequence). The CDR3 is CAWNPDRANYGYTF. The DNA of the CDR3 is TGTGCCTGGAACCCGGACAGGGCTAACTATGGCTACACCTTC.

The chain recombines TRBV5-1 with TRBJ2-1; 9 nucleotides agree with TRBD1. The CDR3 loop spans 15 amino acids. The trim removed 4 bases at V and 9 bases at J, leaving 11 bases unmatched. CDR1 and CDR2 from the germline V gene are SGHRS and YFSETQ. The CDR3 spells CASSPGTGSPGEQFF. The CDR3 nucleotides are TGCGCCAGCAGCCCGGGGACAGGGTCGCCGGGTGAGCAGTTCTTC.

J is TRBJ1-6 and V is TRBV3-1 (or the pseudogene TRBV3-2), with a tentative D call TRBD1 (6 bases). V was cut by 4 bases and J by 5 bases, with 21 bases left in between. Germline lookup yields CDR1 LGHDT and CDR2 YNNKEL (reference sequence). This CDR3 comprises 18 residues. The CDR3 loop is CASSRQGLLDLDNSPLHF. CDR3 DNA sequence: TGTGCCAGCAGCCGCCAGGGGCTGTTGGATTTAGATAATTCACCCCTCCACTTT.

This CDR3 reads CASSELGAGSGELFF. The CDR3 DNA reads TGTGCCAGCAGTGAATTGGGCGCAGGGTCCGGGGAGCTGTTTTTT. This chain links TRBV25-1 with TRBJ2-2, with TRBD1 as a possible D gene (5 bases). The CDR3 is 15 residues long. V dropped 1 base and J dropped 6 bases, with 12 bases sitting between them. The V gene's germline CDR1 is MGHDK and CDR2 SYGVNS. Using reference TRBV25-1 and TRBJ2-2 for the parts outside the CDR3, the full variable domain is EADIYQTPRYLVIGTGKKITLECSQTMGHDKMYWYQQDPGMELHLIHYSYGVNSTEKGDLSSESTVSRIRTEHFPLTLESARPSHTSQYLCASSELGAGSGELFFGEGSRLTVL.

The count of this clone is one. The rearrangement links TRBV29-1 to TRBJ2-5, with D possibly TRBD2 on 6 matching bases. From germline, CDR1 is SQVTM and CDR2 ANQGSEA. Deletions cut 7 bases from V and 3 bases from J, with 9 bases between. This CDR3 has 11 residues. In DNA form, the CDR3 reads TGCAGCGGTGAGCGGGAAGAGACCCAGTACTTC. Its protein product is CSGEREETQYF.

The rearrangement joins TRBV11-3 to TRBJ1-5, with D perhaps matching TRBD1 (6 bases). The CDR3 sequence is 17 residues long. V dropped 0 bases and J dropped 3 bases, with 15 bases sitting between them. The germline gives CDR1 SGHNT, CDR2 YENEEA. Here the CDR3 DNA reads TGTGCCAGCAGCTTAGATTCCCACAGGGTAAACAATCAGCCCCAGCATTTT. It encodes CASSLDSHRVNNQPQHF.

The chain has TRBV5-1 and TRBJ2-5; 11 bases map to TRBD1. This CDR3 is built from 16 residues. Germline loops: CDR1 SGHRS, CDR2 YFSETQ. V was clipped by 7 bases and J by 6 bases; unmatched bases: 14. CDR3 sequence: CASSHPGTGGRQTQYF. The CDR3 DNA is TGCGCCAGCTCTCATCCCGGGACAGGGGGAAGGCAGACCCAGTACTTC.

The chain employs TRBV5-6 and TRBJ1-5; D is perhaps TRBD1 (5 bases). Trimming took 0 bases from V and 3 from J, leaving 7 bases between them. CDR1 is SGHDT, CDR2 YYEEEE, per germline. The CDR3 has 14 residues. Written as DNA, the CDR3 is TGTGCCAGCAGCTTGGGACAGATCAATCAGCCCCAGCATTTT. This translates into CASSLGQINQPQHF.

V usage is TRBV6-6 and J usage is TRBJ1-1; D unresolved. Germline values: CDR1 MNHNY, CDR2 SVGAGI (reference sequence). Trimming pared 5 bases from V and 5 bases from J, leaving 12 bases between. The CDR3 is 13 amino acids. Written as DNA, the CDR3 is TGTGCCAGCAGTGGCCGGGAGCGGACTGAAGCTTTCTTT. Encoded protein: CASSGRERTEAFF.

V gene TRBV5-1 combines with J gene TRBJ2-7; TRBD1 agrees at 9 bases. The trim removed 4 bases at V and 3 bases at J, leaving 8 bases unmatched. CDR1 is SGHRS, CDR2 YFSETQ, per germline. The CDR3 runs to 15 residues. The DNA for the CDR3 is TGCGCCAGCAGCCCGAGGGGACAGGGAAACTACGAGCAGTACTTC. It encodes CASSPRGQGNYEQYF.

This clone showed up just a few times. V gene TRBV20-1 combines with J gene TRBJ2-3; 10 bases are shared with TRBD2. Losses at the gene ends were 3 bases for V and 7 bases for J; bases not matched to a gene: 7. The CDR3 is made up of 14 amino acids. Germline V CDR1 and CDR2: DFQATT, SNEGSKA (reference sequence). The CDR3 loop reads CSASQASGGYTQYF. The CDR3 DNA reads as TGCAGTGCTAGTCAGGCTAGCGGGGGATATACGCAGTATTTT.

The J gene is TRBJ2-5, the V gene TRBV6-6; 7 bases are shared with TRBD2. Germline CDR1 and CDR2: MNHNY and SVGAGI (reference sequence). V dropped 2 bases and J dropped 5; count of bases not matched to a gene: 8. This CDR3 has 15 amino acids. CDR3 bases: TGTGCCAGCAGTTACCCCGGGGGAGGGGACGAGACCCAGTACTTC. It is translated as CASSYPGGGDETQYF.

The J gene is TRBJ2-7, the V gene TRBV5-1; a weak D match, TRBD2 (6 bases). The CDR3 contains 13 residues. Germline CDR1 is SGHRS and CDR2 is YFSETQ. Between the trimmed V and J ends, which lost 0 bases and 6 bases, there was a span of 10 bases. The CDR3 region has the DNA TGCGCCAGCAGCTTGGGACTAGTTCGCGAGCAGTACTTC. This sequence encodes CASSLGLVREQYF.

V usage is TRBV3-1 (or the pseudogene TRBV3-2) and J usage is TRBJ2-5, with 8 bases fitting TRBD2. The ends lost 8 bases at V and 4 bases at J; junction bases unmatched: 6. CDR1 LGHDT and CDR2 YNNKEL come from the germline V gene (reference sequence). This CDR3 has 13 residues. The CDR3 spells CASAGGRGETQYF. The CDR3 nucleotides are TGTGCCAGCGCGGGGGGCCGGGGAGAGACCCAGTACTTC.

This chain connects TRBV9 to TRBJ2-2; 9 bases align to TRBD2. CDR3 length equals 15 residues. V was clipped by 3 bases and J by 6 bases; unmatched bases: 6. Looked up from germline, CDR1 is SGDLS and CDR2 is YYNGEE. For the CDR3, the DNA is TGTGCCAGCAGCGCCAGCGGGGGGAGCGCCGGGGAGCTGTTTTTT. Its protein product is CASSASGGSAGELFF.

The chain uses TRBV19 and TRBJ2-7; 7 positions match TRBD2. This CDR3 comprises 14 residues. CDR1 LNHDA and CDR2 SQIVND come from the germline V gene (reference sequence). Germline trimming cut 5 bases from V and 4 bases from J; bases unmatched to any gene: 8. The CDR3 DNA is TGTGCCAGTAGTTCCGGGACGGGGGGATACGAGCAGTACTTC. It encodes CASSSGTGGYEQYF.

This sequence joins TRBV6-6 and TRBJ1-1, with TRBD1 matching over 11 bases. The CDR3 is 15 amino acids. Germline-derived CDR1 and CDR2 are MNHNY and SVGAGI (reference sequence). Trimming cost V 2 bases and J 6 bases; bases outside gene matches: 5. The CDR3 DNA reads as TGTGCCAGCAGTTACCCTGGACAGGGGGCGCCTGAAGCTTTCTTT. This sequence encodes CASSYPGQGAPEAFF.

The gene calls are TRBV7-8 and TRBJ2-3; 8 positions agree with TRBD2. Trimming removed 3 bases from V and 5 bases from J; junction bases left unmatched: 10. This CDR3 spans 16 amino acids. CDR1 SGHVS and CDR2 FQNEAQ come from the germline V gene. The CDR3 sequence is CASSFTSGGVRDTQYF. DNA for the CDR3: TGTGCCAGCAGCTTTACTAGCGGTGGGGTAAGAGATACGCAGTATTTT.

This sequence joins TRBV5-1 and TRBJ2-2, with D possibly matching TRBD2 (6 bases). Deletions cut 3 bases from V and 0 bases from J, with 9 bases between. CDR1 is SGHRS and CDR2 is YFSETQ in the germline V gene. The CDR3 length is 15 residues. CDR3 loop: CASSSEGPNTGELFF. The CDR3, as DNA: TGCGCCAGCAGCTCGGAGGGCCCGAACACCGGGGAGCTGTTTTTT.

The CDR3 DNA follows: TGCGCCAGCAGCCCGGGACAGGGTAACGAGGCTTTCTTT. Amino acids: CASSPGQGNEAFF. The gene calls are TRBV4-1 and TRBJ1-1; 9 nucleotides match TRBD1. CDR1 is MGHRA, CDR2 YSYEKL, per germline. Unmatched junction bases numbered 8, after V lost 4 bases and J lost 11 bases. The CDR3 has 13 amino acids.

J is TRBJ1-2 and V is TRBV4-1, with 9 bases lining up with TRBD1. The length of the CDR3 is 14 residues. The V and J ends lost 1 base and 11 bases, in that order; junction bases with no gene match: 8. Germline V lookup: CDR1 MGHRA, CDR2 YSYEKL. CDR3 region: CASSQVRDRVLYTF. As DNA, the CDR3 is TGCGCCAGCAGCCAAGTAAGGGACAGGGTCCTTTACACCTTC.

This chain joins TRBV3-1 (or the pseudogene TRBV3-2) and TRBJ2-5; TRBD1 might be the D (6 bases). The CDR3 sequence is 16 residues long. Germline V lookup: CDR1 LGHDT, CDR2 YNNKEL (reference sequence). V gave up 2 bases and J gave up 5 bases, with 18 bases separating them. The CDR3, as DNA: TGTGCCAGCAGCCAATTCCGAGGGGGACACACGGAGACCCAGTACTTC. Translating gives CASSQFRGGHTETQYF.

CDR3 sequence reads: CATSDWGEGEQFF. CDR3 DNA sequence: TGTGCCACCAGTGATTGGGGGGAGGGGGAGCAGTTCTTC. The J gene is TRBJ2-1, the V gene TRBV24-1; 7 bases line up with TRBD2. Per germline, CDR1 KGHDR and CDR2 SFDVKD. The J segment lost 10 bases and the V segment lost 2 bases, leaving 4 bases of the junction unmatched. The CDR3 length is 13 residues.

The chain employs TRBV7-2 and TRBJ1-6, with D maybe TRBD1 (5 bases). From germline, CDR1 is SGHTA and CDR2 FQGNSA. With 6 bases removed from V and 11 bases from J, the gap between germline ends came to 17 bases. This CDR3 is built from 14 residues. The CDR3 region has the DNA TGTGCCAGCAGTCCCTACGGGGGTGAGACACCCCTCCACTTT. Translated: CASSPYGGETPLHF.

The V call is TRBV23-1, the J call TRBJ1-2; 10 nucleotides match TRBD1. TRBV23-1 is sorted into the ORF group, with uncertain function. After removal of 8 bases from V and 4 bases from J, the junction contained 7 bases not matched to a gene. This CDR3 is 14 amino acids long. In DNA, the CDR3 is TGCGCCAGCCCCCGGGACAGGGGTCTCTATGGCTACACCTTC. Encoded protein: CASPRDRGLYGYTF.

This clone was recorded only once. The gene calls are TRBV4-1 and TRBJ1-2; 9 nucleotides align to TRBD1. Germline CDR1 is MGHRA and CDR2 is YSYEKL. V trimming: 0 bases; J trimming: 4 bases; junction bases outside the gene matches: 12. The CDR3 consists of 18 residues. The CDR3 sequence is CASSQEQQGAIPTYGYTF. The CDR3 DNA reads as TGCGCCAGCAGCCAAGAGCAACAGGGGGCAATCCCAACCTATGGCTACACCTTC.

The sample holds a few counts of this clone. The rearrangement uses TRBV5-1 and TRBJ2-3; 8 bases fit TRBD1. Germline values: CDR1 SGHRS, CDR2 YFSETQ. CDR3 length equals 15 residues. The junction had 8 bases not matched to a gene; V was cut back by 4 bases and J by 4 bases. CDR3 DNA: TGCGCCAGCAGCCCCCAGGGGGCAACATCAGATACGCAGTATTTT. This encodes CASSPQGATSDTQYF. The whole variable domain, filled in from reference TRBV5-1 and TRBJ2-3, reads KAGVTQTPRYLIKTRGQQVTLSCSPISGHRSVSWYQQTPGQGLQFLFEYFSETQRNKGNFPGRFSGRQFSNSRSEMNVSTLELGDSALYLCASSPQGATSDTQYFGPGTRLTVL.

J is TRBJ1-2 and V is TRBV27, with D unresolved. Trimming removed 6 bases at V and 0 bases at J, with 14 bases between. The CDR3 loop spans 15 amino acids. From germline, CDR1 is MNHEY and CDR2 SMNVEV (reference sequence). The CDR3: CASRPGPLTNYGYTF. The CDR3, as DNA: TGTGCCAGCAGACCCGGTCCATTGACTAACTATGGCTACACCTTC.